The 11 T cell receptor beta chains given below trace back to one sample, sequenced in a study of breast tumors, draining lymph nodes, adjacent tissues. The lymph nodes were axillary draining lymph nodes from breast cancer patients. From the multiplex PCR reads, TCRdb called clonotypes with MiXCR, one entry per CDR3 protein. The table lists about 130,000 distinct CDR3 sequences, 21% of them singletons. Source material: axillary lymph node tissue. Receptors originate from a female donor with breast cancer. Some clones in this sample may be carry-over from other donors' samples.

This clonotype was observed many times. The CDR3 nucleotides read TGTGCCAGCAGTCTAAGGGTATCGGTCGGCACCGGGGAGCTGTTTTTT. Its protein product is CASSLRVSVGTGELFF. This chain connects TRBV6-4 to TRBJ2-2; D remains ambiguous. V was pared by 5 bases and J by 4 bases, with 17 bases between. The CDR3 sequence is 16 residues long. CDR1 and CDR2 from the germline V gene are MRHNA and SNTAGT.

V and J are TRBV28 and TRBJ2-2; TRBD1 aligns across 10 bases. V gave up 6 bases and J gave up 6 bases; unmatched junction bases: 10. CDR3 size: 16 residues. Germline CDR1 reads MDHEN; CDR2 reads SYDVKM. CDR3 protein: CASSKDRGKSAGELFF. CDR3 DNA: TGTGCCAGCAGCAAGGACAGGGGGAAGTCGGCCGGGGAGCTGTTTTTT.

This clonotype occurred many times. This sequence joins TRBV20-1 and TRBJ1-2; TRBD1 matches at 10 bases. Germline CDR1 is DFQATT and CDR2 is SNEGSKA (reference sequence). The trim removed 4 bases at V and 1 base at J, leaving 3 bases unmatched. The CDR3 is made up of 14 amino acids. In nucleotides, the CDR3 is TGCAGTGCTACAGGGGACAGGGGTAACTATGGCTACACCTTC. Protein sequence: CSATGDRGNYGYTF.

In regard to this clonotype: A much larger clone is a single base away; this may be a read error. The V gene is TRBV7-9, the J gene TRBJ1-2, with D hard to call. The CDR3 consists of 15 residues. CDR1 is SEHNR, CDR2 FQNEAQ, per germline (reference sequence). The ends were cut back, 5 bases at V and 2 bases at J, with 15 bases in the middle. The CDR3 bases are TGTGCCAGCAGCCCAGAACGGGTTAAGAACTATGGCTACACCTTC. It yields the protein CASSPERVKNYGYTF.

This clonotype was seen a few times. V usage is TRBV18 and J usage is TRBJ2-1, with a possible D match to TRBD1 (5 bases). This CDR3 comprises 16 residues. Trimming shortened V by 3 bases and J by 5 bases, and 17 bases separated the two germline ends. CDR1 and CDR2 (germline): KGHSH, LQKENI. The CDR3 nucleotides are TGTGCCAGCTCACCCGTCGAAGGGGCTGGTAACAATGAGCAGTTCTTC. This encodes CASSPVEGAGNNEQFF.

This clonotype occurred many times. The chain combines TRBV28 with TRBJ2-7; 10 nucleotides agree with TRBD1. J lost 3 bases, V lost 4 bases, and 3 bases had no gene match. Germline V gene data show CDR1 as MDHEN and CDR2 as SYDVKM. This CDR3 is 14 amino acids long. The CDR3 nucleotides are TGTGCCAGCAGTTCGACAGGGGGCGGCTACGAGCAGTACTTC. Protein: CASSSTGGGYEQYF.

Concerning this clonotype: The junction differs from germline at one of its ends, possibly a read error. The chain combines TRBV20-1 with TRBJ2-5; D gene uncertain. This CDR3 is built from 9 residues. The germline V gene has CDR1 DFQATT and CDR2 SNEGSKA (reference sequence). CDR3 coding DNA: TGCAGTGCCGGTGAGACCCAGTGCTTC. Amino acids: CSAGETQCF.

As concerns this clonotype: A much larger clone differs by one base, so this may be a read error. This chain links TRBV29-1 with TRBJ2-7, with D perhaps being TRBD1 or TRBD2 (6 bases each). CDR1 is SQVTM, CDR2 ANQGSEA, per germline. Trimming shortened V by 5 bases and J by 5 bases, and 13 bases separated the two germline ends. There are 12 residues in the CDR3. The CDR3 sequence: CSVRGDVNEQYF. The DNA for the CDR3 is TGCAGCGTTAGGGGGGATGTCAACGAGCAGTACTTC.

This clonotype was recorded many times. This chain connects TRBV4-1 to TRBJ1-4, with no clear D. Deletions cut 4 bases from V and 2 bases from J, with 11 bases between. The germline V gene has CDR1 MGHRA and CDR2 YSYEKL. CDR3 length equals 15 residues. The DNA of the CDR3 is TGCGCCAGCAGCCCCGGCTCTTGGACTAATGAAAAACTGTTTTTT. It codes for CASSPGSWTNEKLFF.

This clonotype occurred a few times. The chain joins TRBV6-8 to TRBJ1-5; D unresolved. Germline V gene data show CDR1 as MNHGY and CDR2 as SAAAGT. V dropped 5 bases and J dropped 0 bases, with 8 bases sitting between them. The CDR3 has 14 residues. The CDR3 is CASSNQVSNQPQHF. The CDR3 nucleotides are TGTGCCAGCAGTAACCAGGTTAGCAATCAGCCCCAGCATTTT.

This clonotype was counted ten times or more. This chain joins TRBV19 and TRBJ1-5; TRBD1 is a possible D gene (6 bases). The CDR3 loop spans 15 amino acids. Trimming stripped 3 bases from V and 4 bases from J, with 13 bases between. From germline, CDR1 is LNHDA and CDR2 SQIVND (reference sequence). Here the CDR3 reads CASSMGGGLNQPQHF. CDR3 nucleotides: TGTGCCAGTAGTATGGGGGGGGGCTTGAATCAGCCCCAGCATTTT.